This TCR beta chain was identified during a study of CD4+ T cells in melanoma. Trimming shortened V by 5 bases and J by 1 base, and 14 bases separated the two germline ends. The length of the CDR3 is 16 residues. Germline values: CDR1 MNHEY, CDR2 SMNVEV (reference sequence). General study results and limits: Reportedly, melanoma neoantigen-specific CD4+ T cells showed varied differentiation states. CD8+ T cell, macrophage and B cell function reportedly correlated with neoantigen-specific CD4+ T cells.

As concerns this clone: Its antigen is undetermined.

Profiled with immunoSEQ multiplex PCR; TCRdb holds only in-frame clones, not every one. This table has some 110,000 clones, 92% appearing once. This receptor was identified in a human donor with melanoma. The J gene is TRBJ2-2, the V gene TRBV27; perhaps TRBD1 as D (5 bases). The source material was peripheral blood. Here the CDR3 DNA reads TGTGCCAGCAGTACCCCCCTTAGGGGGAACACCGGGGAGCTGTTTTTT. Translated: CASSTPLRGNTGELFF.